This T cell receptor (beta chain) was sequenced in a study of T cells in Graves' hyperthyroidism and ophthalmopathy. CDR1 and CDR2 (germline): SEHNR, FQNEAQ (reference sequence). The CDR3 is 15 amino acids. J was trimmed by 3 bases and V by 5 bases; bases with no gene match: 3. Hyperthyroidism was newly diagnosed in patients aged 18 to 65 (duration under 2 months). What was amplified from RNA transcripts were TCR beta CDR3 regions. The HTBI primer set drove a first-round RT-PCR of the TCR CDR3. TCRdb recomputed calls from the multiplex PCR reads with MiXCR, one row per CDR3 protein. This sample yields some 760,000 distinct CDR3 sequences, of which about 15% are seen a single time; approximately 10% belongs to the top ten. Many counts were recorded for this clonotype. Antigen unknown. General study points: Researchers found most expanded thyroid clonotypes above 0.001 in blood as well. With a median lead of approximately six months before onset, the model predicted ophthalmopathy. A model of 13 V-J pairs discriminated ophthalmopathy from stable hyperthyroidism.

The TCR was taken from a young woman with Graves' hyperthyroidism. The sample consisted of blood. The chain recombines TRBV7-9 with TRBJ2-3, with 12 bases lining up with TRBD2. CDR3 in DNA: TGTGCCAGCAGCGCCGGGACTAGCGGGACAGATACGCAGTATTTT. It specifies CASSAGTSGTDTQYF.